These 6 T cell receptor beta chains came from one sample sequenced in a study of immune cell composition in non-small cell lung cancer. Data came from immunoSEQ multiplex PCR; TCRdb stores just in-frame clones and leaves some out. Of thousands of clones listed, 76% are singletons. Sequencing was done on a sample of lung tumor tissue. The receptor source for this set is a human donor with non-small cell lung cancer.

The chain couples TRBV6-5 to TRBJ1-3; no clear D. This CDR3 contains 14 residues. V lost 2 bases and J 8 bases, leaving 13 bases between the germline ends. Per the germline V gene, CDR1 is MNHEY and CDR2 is SVGAGI. The CDR3 DNA reads TGTGCCAGCAGTTACCAGTCGGTTTTTGACACCATATATTTT. Its protein is CASSYQSVFDTIYF.

V usage is TRBV9 and J usage is TRBJ1-2, with 7 bases that match TRBD1. The V and J ends lost 3 bases and 7 bases, in that order; junction bases with no gene match: 12. The CDR3 has 15 residues. The germline V gene has CDR1 SGDLS and CDR2 YYNGEE. The CDR3 bases are TGTGCCAGCAGCGCCTTCCGACAGGGTTGGAGTGGCTACACCTTC. Its protein is CASSAFRQGWSGYTF.

This sequence joins TRBV4-3 and TRBJ2-5; D gene unclear. V lost 0 bases and J lost 10, with 6 bases in between. CDR1 and CDR2 from the germline V gene are LGHNA and YSLEER. The CDR3 loop spans 11 amino acids. This CDR3 reads CASSQDEDQYF. As DNA, the CDR3 is TGCGCCAGCAGCCAAGATGAGGACCAGTACTTC.

This clone has only a few counts. The chain recombines TRBV19 with TRBJ1-2; D not certain. Germline V gene data show CDR1 as LNHDA and CDR2 as SQIVND (reference sequence). The CDR3 spans 15 residues. Deletions cut 7 bases from V and 8 bases from J, with 23 bases between. The CDR3 region is CASTPPGSRSYGYTF. The CDR3 nucleotides are TGTGCCAGTACCCCTCCGGGGTCTCGAAGTTACGGCTACACCTTC.

This sequence joins TRBV30 and TRBJ2-7, with D tentatively TRBD1 or TRBD2 (6 bases each). The CDR3 is 13 residues long. In germline, CDR1 is GTSNPN, CDR2 SVGIG (reference sequence). V was trimmed by 2 bases and J by 4 bases, leaving 12 bases between them. In nucleotides, the CDR3 is TGTGCCTGGAGTCTCGGGGGCGCTTACGAGCAGTACTTC. It codes for CAWSLGGAYEQYF. The full variable domain, completed using reference TRBV30 and TRBJ2-7, is SQTIHQWPATLVQPVGSPLSLECTVEGTSNPNLYWYRQAAGRGLQLLFYSVGIGQISSEVPQNLSASRPQDRQFILSSKKLLLSDSGFYLCAWSLGGAYEQYFGPGTRLTVT.

The chain carries TRBV25-1 and TRBJ2-7, with TRBD2 matching over 9 bases. Germline V lookup: CDR1 MGHDK, CDR2 SYGVNS. V gave up 0 bases and J gave up 5 bases; unmatched junction bases: 8. The CDR3 extends over 16 amino acids. CDR3 coding DNA: TGTGCCAGCAGTGAATATGGCGGGAGGGCCTTCCACGAGCAGTACTTC. Residues: CASSEYGGRAFHEQYF.